What follows are 8 T cell receptor beta chains derived from one specimen sequenced in a study of blood T cell repertoires in COVID-19. Profiled with immunoSEQ multiplex PCR; TCRdb holds only in-frame clones, not every one. The sample lists about 380,000 clones, around 84% occurring once. Sequenced sample: peripheral blood. Receptor source: a human donor with acute or convalescent COVID-19. The donor label of this sample is uncertain.

The CDR3 DNA sequence: TGTGCCAGCATCGGGTGGCGACTCAATTCACCCCTCCACTTT. The encoded protein is CASIGWRLNSPLHF. This chain connects TRBV6-5 to TRBJ1-6, with D unresolved. Trimming left V 7 bases short and J 7 bases short, with 14 bases between. The CDR3 runs to 14 residues. Germline CDR1 MNHEY, CDR2 SVGAGI.

V gene TRBV25-1 combines with J gene TRBJ1-2; 8 bases line up with TRBD1. The V gene end was trimmed by 8 bases and the J gene end by 5 bases; junction bases not matched to a gene: 7. This CDR3 is 13 amino acids long. Germline V gives CDR1 MGHDK, CDR2 SYGVNS. The chain's CDR3 is CASRPQGDYGYTF. The CDR3 bases are TGTGCCAGCCGACCACAGGGGGATTATGGCTACACCTTC.

Note on this clone: One end of the junction is discordant with germline, which a read error may explain. The chain couples TRBV3-1 (or the pseudogene TRBV3-2) to TRBJ2-5; TRBD2 aligns across 7 bases. This CDR3 has 14 amino acids. Germline CDR1 LGHDT, CDR2 YNNKEL (reference sequence). The CDR3 DNA is TGTGCCAGTAGCCTCCCGGGGGGCCAAGAGACCCAGTACTTC. Its translation is CASSLPGGQETQYF.

This chain uses TRBV28 with TRBJ1-2; no firm D call. The CDR3 loop spans 12 amino acids. Germline V gene data show CDR1 as MDHEN and CDR2 as SYDVKM. Trimming removed 7 bases from V and 4 bases from J, with 10 bases in between. The CDR3 nucleotides are TGTGCCAGCAAGTCAGGTTTCTATGGCTACACCTTC. This translates into CASKSGFYGYTF.

On this clone itself: The germline gene is not matched at one end of the junction; a read error may be the cause. Different DNA sequences within this sample yield the same CDR3. The J gene is TRBJ1-3, the V gene TRBV3-1 (or the pseudogene TRBV3-2); D is undetermined. CDR3 length: 14 residues. The germline CDR1 and CDR2 sequences are LGHDT and YNNKEL (reference sequence). The CDR3 loop is CASSLQSSGNTIYF. As DNA, the CDR3 is TGTGCCAGCAGCTTACAGAGCTCTGGAAATACCATATATTTT.

The chain couples TRBV30 to TRBJ1-5, with 10 bases lining up with TRBD1. The ends lost 0 bases at V and 7 bases at J; junction bases unmatched: 6. CDR1 and CDR2 (germline): GTSNPN, SVGIG (reference sequence). The CDR3 spans 15 residues. The chain's CDR3 is CAWSVKGQGRQPQHF. CDR3 DNA sequence: TGTGCCTGGAGTGTTAAGGGACAGGGGAGGCAGCCCCAGCATTTT.

The chain has TRBV6-1 and TRBJ1-4; possibly TRBD1 for D (6 bases). The CDR3 has 15 amino acids. Trimming left V 2 bases short and J 8 bases short, with 15 bases between. Germline V CDR1 and CDR2: MNHNS, SASEGT. The CDR3 here is CASSEYGTPEEKLFF. Here the CDR3 DNA reads TGTGCCAGCAGTGAATATGGGACACCAGAGGAAAAACTGTTTTTT.

The rearrangement links TRBV30 to TRBJ1-1; D is unresolved. The germline V gene has CDR1 GTSNPN and CDR2 SVGIG (reference sequence). The CDR3 contains 13 residues. V lost 2 bases and J 0 bases, leaving 7 bases between the germline ends. The CDR3 sequence is CAWSSQLNTEAFF. The CDR3 region has the DNA TGTGCCTGGAGTTCACAACTGAACACTGAAGCTTTCTTT.